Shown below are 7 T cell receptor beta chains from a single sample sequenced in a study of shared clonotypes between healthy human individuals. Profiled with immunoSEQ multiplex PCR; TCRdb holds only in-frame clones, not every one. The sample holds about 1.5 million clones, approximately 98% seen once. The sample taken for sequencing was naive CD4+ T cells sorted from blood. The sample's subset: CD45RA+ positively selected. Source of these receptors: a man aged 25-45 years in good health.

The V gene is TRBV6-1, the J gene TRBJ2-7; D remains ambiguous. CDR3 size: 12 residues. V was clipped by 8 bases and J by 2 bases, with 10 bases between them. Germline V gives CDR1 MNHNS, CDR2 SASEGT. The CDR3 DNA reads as TGTGCCAGCGGGTCCCAGACCTACGAGCAGTACTTC. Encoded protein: CASGSQTYEQYF.

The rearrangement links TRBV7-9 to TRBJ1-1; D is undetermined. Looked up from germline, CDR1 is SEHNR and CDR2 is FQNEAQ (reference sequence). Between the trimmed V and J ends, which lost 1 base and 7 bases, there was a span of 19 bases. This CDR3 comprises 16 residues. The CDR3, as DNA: TGTGCCAGCAGCTTAGATAGAAGTCGGGAGAAGGGTGAAGCTTTCTTT. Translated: CASSLDRSREKGEAFF. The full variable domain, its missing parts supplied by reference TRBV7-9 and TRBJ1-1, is DTGVSQNPRHKITKRGQNVTFRCDPISEHNRLYWYRQTLGQGPEFLTYFQNEAQLEKSRLLSDRFSAERPKGSFSTLEIQRTEQGDSAMYLCASSLDRSREKGEAFFGQGTRLTVV.

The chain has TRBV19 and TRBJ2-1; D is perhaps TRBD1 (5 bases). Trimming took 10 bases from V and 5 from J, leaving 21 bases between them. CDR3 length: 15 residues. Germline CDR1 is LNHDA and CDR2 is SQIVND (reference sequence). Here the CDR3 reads CATNRNSWADNEQFF. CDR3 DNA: TGTGCCACCAACAGGAACTCGTGGGCTGACAATGAGCAGTTCTTC.

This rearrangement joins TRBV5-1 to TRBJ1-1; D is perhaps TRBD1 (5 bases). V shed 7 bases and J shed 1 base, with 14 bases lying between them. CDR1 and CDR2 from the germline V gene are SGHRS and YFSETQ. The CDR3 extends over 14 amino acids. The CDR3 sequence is CASAHMTENTEAFF. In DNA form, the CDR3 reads TGCGCCAGCGCTCACATGACAGAGAACACTGAAGCTTTCTTT.

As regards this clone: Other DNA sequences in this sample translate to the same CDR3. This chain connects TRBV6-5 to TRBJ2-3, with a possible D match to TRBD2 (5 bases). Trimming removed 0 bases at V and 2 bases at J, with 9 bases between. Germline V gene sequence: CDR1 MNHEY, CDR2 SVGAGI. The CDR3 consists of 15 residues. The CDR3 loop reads CASSYSGGPTDTQYF. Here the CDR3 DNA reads TGTGCCAGCAGTTACTCTGGCGGGCCCACAGATACGCAGTATTTT.

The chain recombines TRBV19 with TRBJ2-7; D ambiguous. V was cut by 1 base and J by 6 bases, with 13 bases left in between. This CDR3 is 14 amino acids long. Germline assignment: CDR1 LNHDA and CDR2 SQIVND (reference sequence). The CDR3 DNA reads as TGTGCCAGTAGTATAGTTGATATTCCTTCCGAGCAGTACTTC. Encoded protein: CASSIVDIPSEQYF.

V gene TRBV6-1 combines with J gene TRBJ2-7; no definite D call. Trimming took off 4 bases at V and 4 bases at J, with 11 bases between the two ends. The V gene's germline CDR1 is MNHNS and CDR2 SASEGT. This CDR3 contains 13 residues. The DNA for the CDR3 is TGTGCCAGCAGTGTTTCCAGCTTTTACGAGCAGTACTTC. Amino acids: CASSVSSFYEQYF.